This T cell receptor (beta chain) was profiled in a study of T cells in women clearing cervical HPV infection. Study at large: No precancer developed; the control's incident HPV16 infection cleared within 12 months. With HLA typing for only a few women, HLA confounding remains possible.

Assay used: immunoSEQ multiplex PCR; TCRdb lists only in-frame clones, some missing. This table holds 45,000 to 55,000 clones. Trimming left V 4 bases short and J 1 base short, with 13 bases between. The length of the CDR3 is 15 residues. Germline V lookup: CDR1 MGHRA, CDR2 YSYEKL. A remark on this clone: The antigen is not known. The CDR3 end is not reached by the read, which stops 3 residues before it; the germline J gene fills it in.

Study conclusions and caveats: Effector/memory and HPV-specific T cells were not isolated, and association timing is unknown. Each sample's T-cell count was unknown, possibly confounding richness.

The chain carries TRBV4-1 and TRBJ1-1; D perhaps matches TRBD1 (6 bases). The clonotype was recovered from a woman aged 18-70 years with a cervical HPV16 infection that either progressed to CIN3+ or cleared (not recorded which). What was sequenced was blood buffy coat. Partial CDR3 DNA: TGCGCCAGCAGCCCAACGGGACACCCGAACACTGAA. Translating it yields CASSPTGHPNTE. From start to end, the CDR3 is CASSPTGHPNTEAFF.